A single T cell receptor beta chain is shown here with its context. Per the original data handling: Reference gene primer amplification yielded estimated nucleated cell counts. Repertoires were generated with immunoSEQ multiplex PCR, while TCRdb's copy carries only in-frame clones and drops some. D and trimming come from the DNA, and the V and J calls and clone size come from that table. The sample contains tens of thousands of clones, 91% of which appear only once. The data derive from a study of blood T cell repertoires in COVID-19. On the study more broadly: Some COVID-19 samples were acute and others convalescent; all came from the United States, Italy and Spain. Sources were T cells, B-cell-depleted T cells, or PBMCs; the material itself was cDNA or gDNA.

V was clipped by 4 bases and J by 7 bases, with 11 bases between them. The CDR3 runs to 12 residues. CDR1 SGHAT and CDR2 FQNNGV come from the germline V gene. Sequencing was performed on peripheral blood. The origin of this receptor is a human donor in a cohort sampled during active COVID-19. The rearrangement joins TRBV11-2 to TRBJ2-7, with D maybe TRBD1 (6 bases). The CDR3 loop reads CASSSQGLEQYF. The DNA for the CDR3 is TGTGCCAGCAGCTCACAGGGTCTAGAGCAGTACTTC.